Listed here are 8 T cell receptor beta chains from one sample, sequenced in a study of blood T cell repertoires in COVID-19. Clones were sequenced by immunoSEQ multiplex PCR, and TCRdb holds only the in-frame ones, with some missing. This sample carries around 280,000 clones, around 90% of them seen once, and the ten largest clones take roughly 1.6%. The sample was PBMCs or T cells enriched from blood (not recorded which). All receptors come from a woman aged 18-30 years with acute COVID-19.

The rearrangement uses TRBV19 and TRBJ2-7, with TRBD2 matching 7 bases. V lost 6 bases to trimming and J lost 2 bases; unmatched junction nucleotides: 13. Germline lookup yields CDR1 LNHDA and CDR2 SQIVND (reference sequence). CDR3 length: 16 amino acids. This CDR3 reads CASRSGMAGAPYEQYF. The CDR3 nucleotides are TGTGCCAGTAGGAGTGGGATGGCGGGAGCTCCCTACGAGCAGTACTTC. Complete variable domain (other parts from reference TRBV19 and TRBJ2-7): DGGITQSPKYLFRKEGQNVTLSCEQNLNHDAMYWYRQDPGQGLRLIYYSQIVNDFQKGDIAEGYSVSREKKESFPLTVTSAQKNPTAFYLCASRSGMAGAPYEQYFGPGTRLTVT.

The gene calls are TRBV27 and TRBJ2-1; 7 bases agree with TRBD2. V trimming: 5 bases; J trimming: 4 bases; junction bases outside the gene matches: 11. Germline CDR1 reads MNHEY; CDR2 reads SMNVEV (reference sequence). This CDR3 region has 16 residues. The CDR3 protein is CASSLILAEPYNEQFF. CDR3 DNA: TGTGCCAGCAGTCTCATCCTAGCGGAGCCTTACAATGAGCAGTTCTTC.

The rearrangement uses TRBV19 and TRBJ2-6, with unresolved D. This CDR3 region has 15 residues. The germline V gene encodes CDR1 LNHDA and CDR2 SQIVND (reference sequence). Trimming shortened V by 6 bases and J by 0 bases, and 9 bases separated the two germline ends. The CDR3 region has the DNA TGTGCCAGTAGGGCTAGTTCCTCTGGGGCCAACGTCCTGACTTTC. Its protein is CASRASSSGANVLTF.

The chain combines TRBV19 with TRBJ2-5; perhaps TRBD2 as D (6 bases). Looked up from germline, CDR1 is LNHDA and CDR2 is SQIVND (reference sequence). The V gene lost 5 bases and the J gene lost 0 bases, with 16 bases spanning the gap. CDR3 length: 16 amino acids. The CDR3 is CASSSAGSPYQETQYF. As DNA, the CDR3 is TGTGCCAGTAGTTCGGCGGGATCCCCGTACCAAGAGACCCAGTACTTC. The full variable domain, its missing parts supplied by reference TRBV19 and TRBJ2-5, is DGGITQSPKYLFRKEGQNVTLSCEQNLNHDAMYWYRQDPGQGLRLIYYSQIVNDFQKGDIAEGYSVSREKKESFPLTVTSAQKNPTAFYLCASSSAGSPYQETQYFGPGTRLLVL.

The chain has TRBV19 and TRBJ2-2; 8 positions match TRBD2. The length of the CDR3 is 16 residues. Germline V gene lookup returns CDR1 LNHDA and CDR2 SQIVND (reference sequence). Germline trimming cut 5 bases from V and 4 bases from J; bases unmatched to any gene: 9. The CDR3 DNA sequence: TGTGCCAGTAGTGTGGAGCGGGAGTTGAGCACCGGGGAGCTGTTTTTT. Amino acids: CASSVERELSTGELFF. Full variable domain (missing parts from reference TRBV19 and TRBJ2-2): DGGITQSPKYLFRKEGQNVTLSCEQNLNHDAMYWYRQDPGQGLRLIYYSQIVNDFQKGDIAEGYSVSREKKESFPLTVTSAQKNPTAFYLCASSVERELSTGELFFGEGSRLTVL.

The genes are TRBV6-5 and TRBJ1-5; 8 bases fit TRBD1. Germline CDR1 MNHEY, CDR2 SVGAGI. V trimming: 5 bases; J trimming: 7 bases; junction bases outside the gene matches: 7. The CDR3 loop spans 14 amino acids. The CDR3: CASSRETGVQPQHF. CDR3 nucleotide sequence: TGTGCCAGCAGTCGGGAGACAGGGGTGCAGCCCCAGCATTTT.

This clone was detected only once. The chain recombines TRBV11-3 with TRBJ2-7; D is perhaps TRBD1 (5 bases). CDR1 is SGHNT and CDR2 is YENEEA in the germline V gene. The CDR3 loop spans 13 amino acids. The ends were cut back, 0 bases at V and 5 bases at J, with 8 bases in the middle. CDR3 DNA sequence: TGTGCCAGCAGCTTAGAGGGGCAGAACGAGCAGTACTTC. Protein sequence: CASSLEGQNEQYF.

V and J are TRBV7-9 and TRBJ2-3, with D uncertain. V was clipped by 1 base and J by 1 base, with 12 bases between them. Germline CDR1 and CDR2: SEHNR and FQNEAQ (reference sequence). This CDR3 is 16 amino acids long. CDR3 protein: CASSLGQAPGTDTQYF. As DNA, the CDR3 is TGTGCCAGCAGCTTAGGGCAGGCCCCGGGCACAGATACGCAGTATTTT. Full variable domain (remainder filled in from reference TRBV7-9 and TRBJ2-3): DTGVSQNPRHKITKRGQNVTFRCDPISEHNRLYWYRQTLGQGPEFLTYFQNEAQLEKSRLLSDRFSAERPKGSFSTLEIQRTEQGDSAMYLCASSLGQAPGTDTQYFGPGTRLTVL.